This T cell receptor (beta chain) was sequenced during a study of T-cell memory formation after mild COVID-19. The ends were cut back, 8 bases at V and 4 bases at J, with 24 bases in the middle. The CDR3 totals 17 residues. Per germline, CDR1 MNHEY and CDR2 SVGEGT. In its sample, this clonotype was seen a few times. One entry per CDR3 protein results from TCRdb running MiXCR on the 5' RACE reads. The sample comprises a few hundred thousand distinct CDR3 sequences, about 10% of which are singletons, and approximately 3% rests with the top ten. The V call is TRBV6-2 or TRBV6-3, the J call TRBJ2-1; D is ambiguous. Material: PBMCs or a T cell subset sorted from them (not recorded which). The clonotype comes from a man aged 18 to 30 who had mild COVID-19 (a few samples of this study predate the infection). Cell type and time point are not known. The CDR3, as DNA: TGTGCCAGCCACGACCCTACAGCAAAGCACCGTTACAATGAGCAGTTCTTC. This translates into CASHDPTAKHRYNEQFF.